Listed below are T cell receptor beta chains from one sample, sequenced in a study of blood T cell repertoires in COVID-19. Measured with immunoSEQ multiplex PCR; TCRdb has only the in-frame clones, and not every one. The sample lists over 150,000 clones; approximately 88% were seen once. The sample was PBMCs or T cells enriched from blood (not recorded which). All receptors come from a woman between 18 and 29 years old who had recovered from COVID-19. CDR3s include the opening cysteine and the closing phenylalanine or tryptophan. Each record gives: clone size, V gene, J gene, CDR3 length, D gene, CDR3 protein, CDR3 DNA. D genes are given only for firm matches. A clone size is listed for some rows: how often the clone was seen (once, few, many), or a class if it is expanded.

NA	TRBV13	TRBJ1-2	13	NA	CASSRGGVSGYTF	TGTGCCAGCAGCCGCGGGGGGGTTAGTGGCTACACCTTC
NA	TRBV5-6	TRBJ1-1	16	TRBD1	CASSLGQGARNTEAFF	TGTGCCAGCAGCTTGGGACAGGGGGCGAGGAACACTGAAGCTTTCTTT
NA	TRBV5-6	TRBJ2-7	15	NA	CASSWGGESSYEQYF	TGTGCCAGCAGCTGGGGCGGTGAAAGCTCCTACGAGCAGTACTTC
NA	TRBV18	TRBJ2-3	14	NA	CASSPPTRTDTQYF	TGTGCCAGCTCACCCCCGACTAGAACAGATACGCAGTATTTT
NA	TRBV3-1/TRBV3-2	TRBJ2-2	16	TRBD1	CASSQRGTGRTGELFF	TGTGCCAGCAGCCAAAGGGGGACAGGCCGCACCGGGGAGCTGTTTTTT
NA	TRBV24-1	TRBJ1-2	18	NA	CATSVMRVQLLANYGYTF	TGTGCCACCAGTGTGATGAGGGTGCAACTTTTAGCTAACTATGGCTACACCTTC
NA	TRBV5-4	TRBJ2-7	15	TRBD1	CASSLNRGQPYEQYF	TGTGCCAGCAGCTTGAACAGGGGGCAACCATACGAGCAGTACTTC
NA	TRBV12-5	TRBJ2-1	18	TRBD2	CASGFSLPSGESYNEQFF	TGTGCTAGTGGTTTTAGCCTACCTAGCGGGGAGTCCTACAATGAGCAGTTCTTC
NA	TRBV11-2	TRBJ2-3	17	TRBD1	CASSSEWDRGLGDTQYF	TGTGCCAGCAGCTCCGAGTGGGACAGGGGGCTAGGGGATACGCAGTATTTT
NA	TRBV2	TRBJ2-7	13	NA	CASSELESYEQYF	TGTGCCAGCAGTGAACTGGAGAGCTACGAGCAGTACTTC
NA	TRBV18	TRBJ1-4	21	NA	CASSPRRNGRDTGRGDEKLFF	TGTGCCAGCTCACCGCGACGGAATGGAAGGGACACAGGGCGAGGGGATGAAAAACTGTTTTTT
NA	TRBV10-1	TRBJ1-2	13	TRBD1	CALGQGGNYGYTF	TGCGCCTTGGGACAGGGTGGTAACTATGGCTACACCTTC
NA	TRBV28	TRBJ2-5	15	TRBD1	CASRLAPGGSETQYF	TGTGCCAGCAGACTAGCCCCAGGGGGCTCGGAGACCCAGTACTTC
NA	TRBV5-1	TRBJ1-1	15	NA	CASSPGEGSRTEAFF	TGCGCCAGCAGCCCAGGAGAGGGCTCGAGAACTGAAGCTTTCTTT
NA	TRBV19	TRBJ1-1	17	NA	CASSISGGGEGKTEAFF	TGTGCCAGTAGTATAAGTGGGGGAGGGGAGGGTAAGACTGAAGCTTTCTTT
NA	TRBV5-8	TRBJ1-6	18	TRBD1	CASSLVQGALLLNSPLHF	TGTGCCAGCAGCTTGGTACAGGGGGCTCTCTTGCTGAATTCACCCCTCCACTTT
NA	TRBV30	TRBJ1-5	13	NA	CAWSQTGNQPQHF	TGTGCCTGGAGCCAGACAGGCAATCAGCCCCAGCATTTT
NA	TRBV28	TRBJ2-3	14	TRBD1	CASSPGTVGDTQYF	TGTGCCAGCAGTCCCGGGACAGTCGGAGATACGCAGTATTTT
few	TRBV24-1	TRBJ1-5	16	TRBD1	CATSDRQGYSNQPQHF	TGTGCCACCAGTGACCGACAGGGGTATAGCAATCAGCCCCAGCATTTT
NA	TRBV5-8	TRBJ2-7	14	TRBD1	CASRGTGVGYEQYF	TGTGCCAGCAGAGGGACAGGGGTGGGCTACGAGCAGTACTTC
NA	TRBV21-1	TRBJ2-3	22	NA	CASSKGPRRLAGVPSSTDTQYF	TGTGCCAGCAGCAAAGGACCCCGTCGACTAGCGGGAGTTCCCTCTAGCACAGATACGCAGTATTTT
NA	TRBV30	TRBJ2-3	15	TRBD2	CAWTGGAGATDTQYF	TGTGCCTGGACCGGCGGAGCGGGAGCCACAGATACGCAGTATTTT
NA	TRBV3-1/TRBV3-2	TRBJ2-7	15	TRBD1	CASSPRTGESYEQYF	TGTGCCAGCAGCCCGCGGACAGGGGAATCCTACGAGCAGTACTTC
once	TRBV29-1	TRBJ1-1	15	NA	CSVESRDFLNTEAFF	TGCAGCGTTGAATCTAGGGACTTCTTGAACACTGAAGCTTTCTTT
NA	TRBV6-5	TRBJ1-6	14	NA	CASGYSSYNSPLHF	TGTGCCAGCGGATACAGCTCCTATAATTCACCCCTCCACTTT
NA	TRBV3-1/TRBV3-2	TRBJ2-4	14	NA	CASSTPGAKNIQYF	TGTGCCAGCAGCACCCCCGGGGCCAAAAACATTCAGTACTTC
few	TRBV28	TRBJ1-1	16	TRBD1	CASTRTTGVGNTEAFF	TGTGCCAGCACCCGTACGACAGGGGTCGGTAACACTGAAGCTTTCTTT
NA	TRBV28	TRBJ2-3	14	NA	CASSLSGNTDTQYF	TGTGCCAGCAGTTTATCAGGGAACACAGATACGCAGTATTTT
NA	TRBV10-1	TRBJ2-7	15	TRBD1	CASSESRETGDEQYF	TGCGCCAGCAGTGAGTCAAGGGAAACAGGGGACGAGCAGTACTTC
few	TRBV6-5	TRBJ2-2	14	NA	CASRSERDTGELFF	TGTGCCAGCAGATCCGAAAGAGACACCGGGGAGCTGTTTTTT
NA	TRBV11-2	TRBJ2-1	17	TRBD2	CASSLEPPGTRLNEQFF	TGTGCCAGCAGCTTAGAGCCTCCCGGGACTAGGCTGAATGAGCAGTTCTTC
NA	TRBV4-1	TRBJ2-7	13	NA	CASSQDGGYEQYF	TGCGCCAGCAGCCAAGACGGGGGATACGAGCAGTACTTC
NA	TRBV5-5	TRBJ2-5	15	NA	CASSFRGQIQETQYF	TGTGCCAGCAGCTTTCGAGGGCAGATCCAAGAGACCCAGTACTTC
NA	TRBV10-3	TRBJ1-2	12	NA	CAISDREHGYTF	TGTGCCATCAGTGACAGGGAACATGGCTACACCTTC
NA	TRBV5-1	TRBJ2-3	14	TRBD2	CASSFGGGADTQYF	TGCGCCAGCAGCTTTGGGGGAGGGGCAGATACGCAGTATTTT
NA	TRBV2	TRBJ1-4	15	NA	CASSEMGPANEKLFF	TGTGCCAGCAGTGAGATGGGGCCGGCTAATGAAAAACTGTTTTTT
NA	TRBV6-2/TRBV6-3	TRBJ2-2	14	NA	CASSTPGTTGELFF	TGTGCCAGCAGTACGCCAGGTACCACCGGGGAGCTGTTTTTT
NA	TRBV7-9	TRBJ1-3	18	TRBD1	CASSPPGTADYSGNTIYF	TGTGCCAGCAGCCCCCCAGGGACAGCCGATTACTCTGGAAACACCATATATTTT